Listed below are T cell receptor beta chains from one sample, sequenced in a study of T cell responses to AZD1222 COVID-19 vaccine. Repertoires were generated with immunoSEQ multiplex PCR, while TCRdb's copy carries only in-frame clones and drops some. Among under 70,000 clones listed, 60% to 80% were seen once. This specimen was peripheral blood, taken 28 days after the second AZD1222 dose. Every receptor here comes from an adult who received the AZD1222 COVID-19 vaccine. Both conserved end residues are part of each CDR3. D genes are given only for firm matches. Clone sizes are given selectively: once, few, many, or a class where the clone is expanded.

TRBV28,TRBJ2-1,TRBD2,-,CASSARTSGRREQFF,TGTGCCAGCAGTGCCCGGACTAGCGGGAGGAGGGAGCAGTTCTTC
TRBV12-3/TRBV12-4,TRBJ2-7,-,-,CASSPGAGEQYF,TGTGCCAGCAGTCCCGGGGCAGGCGAGCAGTACTTC
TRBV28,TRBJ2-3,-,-,CASSLPRTDTQYF,TGTGCCAGCAGTTTACCCCGCACAGATACGCAGTATTTT
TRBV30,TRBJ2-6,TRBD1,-,CAWQTGISGANVLTF,TGTGCCTGGCAGACAGGGATCTCTGGGGCCAACGTCCTGACTTTC
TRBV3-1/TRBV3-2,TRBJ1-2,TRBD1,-,CASSQVPPTGGAWGYTF,TGTGCCAGCAGCCAAGTCCCTCCGACAGGGGGCGCTTGGGGCTACACCTTC
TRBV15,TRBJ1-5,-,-,CATSRGTDNQPQHF,TGTGCCACCAGCAGAGGGACGGACAATCAGCCCCAGCATTTT
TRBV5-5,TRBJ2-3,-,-,CASSLEGRSTDTQYF,TGTGCCAGCAGCTTGGAAGGGAGAAGCACAGATACGCAGTATTTT
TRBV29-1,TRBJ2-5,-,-,CSGGGKETQYF,TGCAGCGGTGGGGGGAAAGAGACCCAGTACTTC
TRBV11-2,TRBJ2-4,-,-,CASSLVEHAVQYF,TGTGCCAGCAGCTTGGTGGAACACGCGGTTCAGTACTTC
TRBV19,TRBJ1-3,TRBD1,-,CASRGLRDRVWNTIYF,TGTGCCAGTAGGGGACTCCGGGACAGGGTCTGGAACACCATATATTTT
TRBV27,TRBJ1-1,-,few,CASSLRGEAFF,TGTGCCAGCAGTTTAAGGGGTGAAGCTTTCTTT
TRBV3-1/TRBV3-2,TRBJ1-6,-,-,CASSQVGNSPLHF,TGTGCCAGCAGCCAAGTTGGGAATTCACCCCTCCACTTT
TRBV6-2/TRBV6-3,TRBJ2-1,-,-,CASSLIARSYNEQFF,TGTGCCAGCAGTTTGATAGCCCGCTCCTACAATGAGCAGTTCTTC
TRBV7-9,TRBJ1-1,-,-,CASSLKLLGAEAFF,TGTGCCAGCAGCTTAAAGCTCCTGGGAGCTGAAGCTTTCTTT
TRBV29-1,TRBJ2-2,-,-,CSVDGGRTGELFF,TGCAGCGTTGATGGCGGGCGGACCGGGGAGCTGTTTTTT
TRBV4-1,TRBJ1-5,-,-,CASSQGSPNQPQHF,TGCGCCAGCAGCCAAGGATCCCCCAATCAGCCCCAGCATTTT
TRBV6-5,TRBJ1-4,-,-,CASSYSPANNEKLFF,TGTGCCAGCAGTTACTCGCCAGCTAATAATGAAAAACTGTTTTTT
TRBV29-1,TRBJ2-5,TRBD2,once,CSVYGLAGGGETQYF,TGCAGCGTATACGGACTAGCGGGAGGAGGGGAGACCCAGTACTTC
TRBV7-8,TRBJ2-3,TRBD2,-,CASSSGRPSGGRTDTQYF,TGTGCCAGCAGCTCTGGGCGGCCTAGCGGGGGGCGCACAGATACGCAGTATTTT
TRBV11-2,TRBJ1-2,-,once,CASSSTGTLSGYTF,TGTGCCAGCAGCTCCACCGGGACTCTGTCAGGCTACACCTTC
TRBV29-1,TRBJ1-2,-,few,CSVEDQGLDYGYTF,TGCAGCGTTGAAGATCAGGGACTCGACTATGGCTACACCTTC
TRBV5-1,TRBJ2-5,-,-,CASSLWGDRETQYF,TGCGCCAGCAGCTTGTGGGGGGACCGGGAGACCCAGTACTTC
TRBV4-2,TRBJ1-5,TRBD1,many,CASSQPGTGGTQPQHF,TGTGCCAGCAGCCAACCTGGGACAGGGGGCACTCAGCCCCAGCATTTT
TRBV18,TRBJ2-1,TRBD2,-,CASSPRLAGGRGEQFF,TGTGCCAGCTCCCCAAGACTAGCGGGAGGGAGAGGTGAGCAGTTCTTC
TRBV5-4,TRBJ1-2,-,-,CASSRATGFNYGYTF,TGTGCCAGCAGCCGAGCGACAGGTTTCAACTATGGCTACACCTTC
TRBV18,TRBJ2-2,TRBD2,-,CASSPRTSGSSGELFF,TGTGCCAGCTCACCAAGGACTAGCGGGAGCAGCGGGGAGCTGTTTTTT
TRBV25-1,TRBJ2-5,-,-,CASSESGRETQYF,TGTGCCAGCAGTGAATCTGGGAGAGAGACCCAGTACTTC
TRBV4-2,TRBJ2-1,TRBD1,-,CASSPPGQGNNEQFF,TGTGCCAGCAGCCCGCCGGGACAGGGAAACAATGAGCAGTTCTTC
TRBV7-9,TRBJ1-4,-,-,CATHAGGPNEKLFF,TGTGCCACCCATGCGGGGGGGCCTAATGAAAAACTGTTTTTT
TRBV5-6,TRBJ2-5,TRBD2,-,CASSLLAGGRETQYF,TGTGCCAGCAGCTTGCTAGCGGGGGGCCGGGAGACCCAGTACTTC
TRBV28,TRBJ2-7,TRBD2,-,CASKRGTSGYEQYF,TGTGCCAGCAAAAGGGGGACTAGCGGATACGAGCAGTACTTC
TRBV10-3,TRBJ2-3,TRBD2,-,CAITSGLAGTDTQYF,TGTGCCATAACCTCTGGACTAGCGGGCACAGATACGCAGTATTTT
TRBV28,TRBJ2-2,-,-,CASTLAGVQAGELFF,TGTGCCAGCACCCTAGCCGGGGTCCAGGCCGGGGAGCTGTTTTTT
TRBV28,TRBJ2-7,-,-,CATGPGSYEQYF,TGTGCCACCGGACCCGGTAGCTACGAGCAGTACTTC
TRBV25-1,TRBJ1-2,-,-,CASSELGPNYGYTF,TGTGCCAGCAGTGAATTAGGGCCTAACTATGGCTACACCTTC
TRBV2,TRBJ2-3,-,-,CASSEQAAGSTDTQYF,TGTGCCAGCAGTGAACAGGCAGCGGGTAGCACAGATACGCAGTATTTT
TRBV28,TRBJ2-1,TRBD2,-,CASSLFGLAKNEQFF,TGTGCCAGCAGTTTATTCGGACTAGCGAAGAATGAGCAGTTCTTC
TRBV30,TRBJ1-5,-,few,CAWSVIREDQPQHF,TGTGCCTGGAGTGTCATCAGGGAGGATCAGCCCCAGCATTTT
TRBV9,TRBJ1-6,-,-,CASSASTQGEGLYDSPLHF,TGTGCCAGCAGCGCGTCAACACAGGGAGAGGGCCTTTATGATTCACCCCTCCACTTT
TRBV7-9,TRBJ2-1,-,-,CASSSVGGQGSYNEQFF,TGTGCCAGCAGCAGCGTTGGGGGCCAGGGGTCCTACAATGAGCAGTTCTTC
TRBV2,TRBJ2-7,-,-,CASSGGLSYEQYF,TGTGCCAGCAGTGGGGGACTTTCCTACGAGCAGTACTTC
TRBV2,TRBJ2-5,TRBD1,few,CASREGTGGVTQYF,TGTGCCAGCAGGGAAGGGACAGGGGGCGTGACCCAGTACTTC
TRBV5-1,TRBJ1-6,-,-,CASSLGQTEGNSPLHF,TGCGCCAGCAGCTTGGGCCAGACAGAGGGCAATTCACCCCTCCACTTT
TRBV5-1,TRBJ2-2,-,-,CASSWTGGGMGGELFF,TGCGCCAGCAGCTGGACAGGAGGCGGGATGGGCGGGGAGCTGTTTTTT
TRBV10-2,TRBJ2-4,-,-,CASSDVTRGNIQYF,TGCGCCAGCAGTGATGTTACCCGAGGGAACATTCAGTACTTC
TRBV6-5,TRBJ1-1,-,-,CASKGRGSTEAFF,TGTGCCAGCAAGGGCAGGGGAAGCACTGAAGCTTTCTTT
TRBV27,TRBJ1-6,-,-,CASSSPGNNSPLHF,TGTGCCAGCAGTTCCCCAGGGAATAATTCACCCCTCCACTTT
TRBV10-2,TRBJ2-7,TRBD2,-,CASQGLAVPYEQYF,TGCGCCAGCCAGGGACTAGCGGTCCCCTACGAGCAGTACTTC
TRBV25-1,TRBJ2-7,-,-,CASSEWGVNEQYF,TGTGCCAGCAGTGAATGGGGGGTAAACGAGCAGTACTTC
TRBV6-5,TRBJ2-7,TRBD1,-,CASSGTAYEQYF,TGTGCCAGCAGCGGGACAGCCTACGAGCAGTACTTC
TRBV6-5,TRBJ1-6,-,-,CASSNRAREPLHF,TGTGCCAGCAGTAACCGGGCCAGAGAACCCCTCCACTTT
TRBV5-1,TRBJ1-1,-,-,CASSRLTGPGTEAFF,TGCGCCAGCAGCAGACTGACAGGCCCAGGGACTGAAGCTTTCTTT
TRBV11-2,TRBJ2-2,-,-,CASSFRQGGAPTGELFF,TGTGCCAGCAGCTTCCGGCAGGGGGGGGCCCCCACCGGGGAGCTGTTTTTT
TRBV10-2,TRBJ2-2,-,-,CASSESGRAGELFF,TGCGCCAGCAGTGAGTCGGGGCGAGCAGGGGAGCTGTTTTTT
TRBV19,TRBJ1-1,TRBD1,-,CASSWGQGNTEAFF,TGTGCCAGTAGTTGGGGACAGGGGAACACTGAAGCTTTCTTT
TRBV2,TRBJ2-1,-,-,CASKNRGYSYNEQFF,TGTGCCAGCAAAAATAGGGGTTACTCCTACAATGAGCAGTTCTTC
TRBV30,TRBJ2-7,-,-,CAWQRGTGYEQYF,TGTGCCTGGCAACGAGGAACAGGGTACGAGCAGTACTTC